This is a list of T cell receptor beta chains from one sample in a study of lymphopenia after photon versus proton radiotherapy. Produced via immunoSEQ multiplex PCR; TCRdb's table is partial and in-frame only. Of 40,000 or so clones in the sample, roughly nine tenths were seen once. Material: peripheral blood, obtained from a patient treated with photon-based radiotherapy. All receptors derive from a man aged 55 to 70 with cholangiocarcinoma. CDR3s include the opening cysteine and the closing phenylalanine or tryptophan. A D gene is named only where the DNA matches it firmly. The size entry is marked missing in some rows and otherwise reads once, few, many or a size class.

d_gene,abundance,v_gene,j_gene,CDR3nt,CDR3aa
.,.,TRBV9,TRBJ2-4,TGTGCCAGCAGCGTTCACAGGGATTCTGGCAAAAACATTCAGTACTTC,CASSVHRDSGKNIQYF
TRBD1,few,TRBV13,TRBJ1-1,TGTGCCAGCAGCTTAGGAGGGGGCGCGATGACTGAAGCTTTCTTT,CASSLGGGAMTEAFF
TRBD1,.,TRBV28,TRBJ2-3,TGTGCCAGCATCCATGATCGGACAGGGTCCACAGATACGCAGTATTTT,CASIHDRTGSTDTQYF
.,.,TRBV15,TRBJ1-3,TGTGCCACCAGCAGAGGGGGAACTGGAAACACCATATATTTT,CATSRGGTGNTIYF
TRBD1,.,TRBV6-5,TRBJ2-2,TGTGCCACCAACAGGGGGAAACCCGGGGAGCTGTTTTTT,CATNRGKPGELFF
.,.,TRBV10-1,TRBJ1-2,TGCGCCAGCAGCGATGGATCCCTCTATGGCTACACCTTC,CASSDGSLYGYTF
.,.,TRBV6-6,TRBJ2-3,TGTGCCAGCAGTACCGGACAGAGTTTCACAGATACGCAGTATTTT,CASSTGQSFTDTQYF
.,.,TRBV10-3,TRBJ2-1,TGTGCCATCAGCTTCCTAGCGTCTAGCTCCTACAATGAGCAGTTCTTC,CAISFLASSSYNEQFF
.,.,TRBV9,TRBJ1-3,TGTGCCAGCAGCGTAGGGGCCCCCTTTTCAAACACCATATATTTT,CASSVGAPFSNTIYF
TRBD1,.,TRBV15,TRBJ1-5,TGTGCCACCAGCAAGGACAGGGGTGAGAATGATCAGCCCCAGCATTTT,CATSKDRGENDQPQHF
.,.,TRBV15,TRBJ1-1,TGTGCCACCAGCAGCGAACCCGGGACGGCTACTGAAGCTTTCTTT,CATSSEPGTATEAFF
TRBD1,.,TRBV7-2,TRBJ1-4,TGTGCCAGCAGCTTAGGTGCCAGGGGGTATGAAAAACTGTTTTTT,CASSLGARGYEKLFF
TRBD1,.,TRBV19,TRBJ1-1,TGTGCCAGTAGTGAACCACAGGGGAGGAACACTGAAGCTTTCTTT,CASSEPQGRNTEAFF